The T cell receptor beta chain described here comes from a study of T-cell memory formation after mild COVID-19. Overall study results and limits: Some SARS-CoV-2-responding clones were already detected in memory before infection. While clones contracting from day 15 to 85 were balanced between CD4 and CD8, later expanders leaned CD4+.

TCRdb independently ran MiXCR on the 5' RACE reads; one entry per CDR3 protein. The data contain some 180,000 distinct CDR3 sequences, about a fifth of them singletons. CDR3 length equals 15 residues. V trimming: 6 bases; J trimming: 2 bases; junction bases outside the gene matches: 4. This clonotype has a count of ten or more. Antigen unknown. The specimen sequenced was PBMCs or a T cell subset sorted from them (not recorded which). The sequence derives from a man younger than 35 who had mild COVID-19 (a few samples of this study predate the infection). Cell type and time point are not known. The chain combines TRBV12-3 or TRBV12-4 with TRBJ2-6; 7 nucleotides align to TRBD1. The CDR3 nucleotides are TGTGCCAGCAGGCAAGGGACAGCTGGGGCCAACGTCCTGACTTTC. It codes for CASRQGTAGANVLTF.